These 3 T cell receptor beta chains were sequenced from one sample in a study of identical twins. TCRdb used MiXCR to reprocess the 5' RACE reads, holding one entry per CDR3 protein. The table shows around 450,000 distinct CDR3 sequences, with 12% to 15% occurring only once. These same records also appear under a second study, on yellow fever vaccine responses in identical twins.

Input material: CD4+ T cells sorted from blood. All receptors come from a woman under 30 in good health.

The sample holds a few counts of this clonotype. The genes are TRBV18 and TRBJ2-5; D gene uncertain. The CDR3 is 15 residues long. The germline V gene has CDR1 KGHSH and CDR2 LQKENI. V was shortened by 3 bases and J by 4 bases, with 15 bases between the two germline ends. CDR3 sequence: CASSPLNGLGETQYF. The CDR3 coding sequence is TGTGCCAGCTCACCCCTGAACGGCCTAGGAGAGACCCAGTACTTC.

The V gene is TRBV11-2, the J gene TRBJ2-2, with D perhaps matching TRBD2 (6 bases). The CDR3 consists of 19 residues. Germline CDR1 and CDR2: SGHAT and FQNNGV. V gave up 2 bases and J gave up 1 base, with 20 bases separating them. The CDR3 nucleotides are TGTGCCAGCAGCTTAAAAGGTGTGGGAGGCGCTGGGAACACCGGGGAGCTGTTTTTT. Amino acids: CASSLKGVGGAGNTGELFF.

The chain couples TRBV5-1 to TRBJ1-6; D not resolved. CDR3 length: 16 amino acids. Trimming removed 0 bases from V and 7 bases from J, with 14 bases in between. The germline CDR1 and CDR2 sequences are SGHRS and YFSETQ. DNA for the CDR3: TGCGCCAGCAGCTTGGGAGTCCCTACATCAAATTCACCCCTCCACTTT. This codes for CASSLGVPTSNSPLHF.